This T cell receptor (beta chain) was found in a study of T-cell reconstitution after alpha-beta-depleted transplantation in children. The table lists this clonotype with a few counts. Researchers prepared the TCRbeta library using unique molecular identifiers, the study reports. TCRdb itself ran the PCR reads through MiXCR, one entry per CDR3 protein. The sample records roughly 790,000 distinct CDR3 sequences, 16% being singletons. V lost 4 bases to trimming and J lost 5 bases, with 16 bases between them. This CDR3 contains 14 residues. Germline loops: CDR1 SGHRS, CDR2 YFSETQ. The rearrangement uses TRBV5-1 and TRBJ2-7, with a possible D match to TRBD2 (5 bases). This receptor was taken from a male patient between 10 and 17 years old who had a stem cell transplant for acute lymphoblastic leukemia, so the T cells may come from the graft donor. This specimen consisted of PBMCs, mostly from graft donor cells, obtained 360 days after TCRalphabeta/CD19-depleted stem cell transplant. CDR3 DNA sequence: TGCGCCAGCAGCCGGCGGACGGGGAGCCACGAGCAGTACTTC. Encoded protein: CASSRRTGSHEQYF.